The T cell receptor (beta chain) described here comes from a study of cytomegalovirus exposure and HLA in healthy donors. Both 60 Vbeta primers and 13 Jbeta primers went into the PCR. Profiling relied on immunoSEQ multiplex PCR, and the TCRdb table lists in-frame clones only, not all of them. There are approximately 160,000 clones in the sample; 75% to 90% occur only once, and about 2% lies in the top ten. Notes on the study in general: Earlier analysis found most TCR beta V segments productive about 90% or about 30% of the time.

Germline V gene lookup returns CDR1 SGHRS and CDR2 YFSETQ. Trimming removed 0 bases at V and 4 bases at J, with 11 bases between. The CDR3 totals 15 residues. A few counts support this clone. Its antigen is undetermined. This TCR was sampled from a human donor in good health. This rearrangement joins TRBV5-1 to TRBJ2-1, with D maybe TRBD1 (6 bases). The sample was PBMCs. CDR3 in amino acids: CASSLVPGDYNEQFF. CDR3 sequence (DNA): TGCGCCAGCAGCTTGGTACCAGGGGATTACAATGAGCAGTTCTTC.